Each of the 27 T cell receptor beta chains below was sequenced from the same sample in a study of blood T cell repertoires in COVID-19. Produced via immunoSEQ multiplex PCR; TCRdb's table is partial and in-frame only. The sample shows some 200,000 clones, roughly nine tenths of them seen only once. Sequenced material: peripheral blood. These TCRs come from a woman in her seventies with acute or convalescent COVID-19.

The J gene is TRBJ1-1, the V gene TRBV29-1; D unclear. V was pared by 1 base and J by 0 bases, with 6 bases between. The length of the CDR3 is 13 residues. Germline loops: CDR1 SQVTM, CDR2 ANQGSEA. The CDR3 DNA follows: TGCAGCGTTGAAGTTCAGATGAACACTGAAGCTTTCTTT. It codes for CSVEVQMNTEAFF. Full variable domain (missing parts from reference TRBV29-1 and TRBJ1-1): SAVISQKPSRDICQRGTSLTIQCQVDSQVTMMFWYRQQPGQSLTLIATANQGSEATYESGFVIDKFPISRPNLTFSTLTVSNMSPEDSSIYLCSVEVQMNTEAFFGQGTRLTVV.

This chain uses TRBV29-1 with TRBJ1-1; 9 bases fit TRBD1. The CDR3 sequence is 13 residues long. Germline-derived CDR1 and CDR2 are SQVTM and ANQGSEA. The V segment lost 6 bases and the J segment 4 bases; nucleotides outside the gene matches: 6. This CDR3 reads CSVGTGISTEAFF. In nucleotides, the CDR3 is TGCAGCGTCGGGACAGGGATAAGCACTGAAGCTTTCTTT.

This clone has a handful of counts. This sequence joins TRBV19 and TRBJ1-6, with D perhaps TRBD1 (5 bases). Trimming took 0 bases from V and 9 from J, leaving 12 bases between them. Germline V gene lookup returns CDR1 LNHDA and CDR2 SQIVND (reference sequence). The CDR3 is 15 amino acids. The CDR3 is CASSIEGRAASPLHF. The CDR3 DNA follows: TGTGCCAGTAGTATAGAGGGCAGGGCAGCTTCACCCCTCCACTTT. Variable domain in full (rest from reference TRBV19 and TRBJ1-6): DGGITQSPKYLFRKEGQNVTLSCEQNLNHDAMYWYRQDPGQGLRLIYYSQIVNDFQKGDIAEGYSVSREKKESFPLTVTSAQKNPTAFYLCASSIEGRAASPLHFGNGTRLTVT.

V is TRBV12-5 and J is TRBJ2-3; TRBD2 aligns across 15 bases. The CDR3 runs to 15 residues. The V gene end was trimmed by 5 bases and the J gene end by 6 bases; junction bases not matched to a gene: 3. CDR1 and CDR2 from the germline V gene are LGHNT and FRNRAP. CDR3 sequence (DNA): TGTGCTAGTGGTCCGGGGACTAGCGGGAGGGATACGCAGTATTTT. It translates to CASGPGTSGRDTQYF.

This clone was observed a single time. V is TRBV9 and J is TRBJ2-1; 12 bases agree with TRBD2. J lost 7 bases, V lost 4 bases, and 18 bases had no gene match. This CDR3 has 19 residues. Germline V gene sequence: CDR1 SGDLS, CDR2 YYNGEE. CDR3 DNA: TGTGCCAGCAGCCCAAGCGAGCTAGCGGGAGGGGGAAGGGGAAATGAGCAGTTCTTC. Amino acids: CASSPSELAGGGRGNEQFF.

The rearrangement uses TRBV25-1 and TRBJ2-5, with D perhaps TRBD2 (6 bases). Trimming shortened V by 3 bases and J by 7 bases, and 18 bases separated the two germline ends. Germline lookup yields CDR1 MGHDK and CDR2 SYGVNS. This CDR3 spans 15 amino acids. The CDR3 coding sequence is TGTGCCAGCAGTGAGTCGACTAGTGGGTCGGGGACCCAGTACTTC. Amino acids: CASSESTSGSGTQYF.

The rearrangement joins TRBV7-2 to TRBJ2-1, with 9 positions matching TRBD2. V was clipped by 3 bases and J by 7 bases; unmatched bases: 4. The CDR3 is made up of 14 amino acids. Germline CDR1 is SGHTA and CDR2 is FQGNSA. The CDR3 DNA reads TGTGCCAGCAGCTTTTTAGGACTAGCGAATGAGCAGTTCTTC. Residues: CASSFLGLANEQFF.

This clone occurred once. A read error may produce the germline difference seen at one junction end. The rearrangement uses TRBV4-1 and TRBJ2-5; 7 positions agree with TRBD2. The CDR3 is made up of 18 amino acids. Germline V gene lookup returns CDR1 MGHRA and CDR2 YSYEKL. CDR3 loop: CASSHDPHGAGEDETRYF. As DNA, the CDR3 is TGCGCCAGCAGCCATGACCCGCATGGGGCGGGGGAGGACGAGACCCGGTACTTC.

The chain combines TRBV5-1 with TRBJ1-1, with D perhaps TRBD1 (6 bases). The CDR3 is made up of 16 amino acids. Germline-derived CDR1 and CDR2 are SGHRS and YFSETQ. Trimming took off 2 bases at V and 5 bases at J, with 19 bases between the two ends. CDR3 loop: CASSLYRDVAGTEAFF. In DNA form, the CDR3 reads TGCGCCAGCAGCTTATACAGGGATGTTGCTGGAACTGAAGCTTTCTTT. Based on the CDR3 plus reference TRBV5-1 and TRBJ1-1, the full variable domain is KAGVTQTPRYLIKTRGQQVTLSCSPISGHRSVSWYQQTPGQGLQFLFEYFSETQRNKGNFPGRFSGRQFSNSRSEMNVSTLELGDSALYLCASSLYRDVAGTEAFFGQGTRLTVV.

The CDR3 spells CASSRDRGYEQYF. CDR3 nucleotide sequence: TGTGCCAGCTCACGAGACCGAGGGTACGAGCAGTACTTC. V usage is TRBV18 and J usage is TRBJ2-7; D is perhaps TRBD2 (5 bases). Trimming removed 4 bases at V and 4 bases at J, with 11 bases between. This CDR3 spans 13 amino acids. Germline CDR1 is KGHSH and CDR2 is LQKENI.

This sequence joins TRBV7-2 and TRBJ1-5, with 9 bases matching TRBD1. Germline assignment: CDR1 SGHTA and CDR2 FQGNSA. The CDR3 consists of 15 residues. V dropped 2 bases and J dropped 6; count of bases not matched to a gene: 5. DNA of the CDR3: TGTGCCAGCAGCTTAATGGACAGGGGCAGTCAGCCCCAGCATTTT. Protein: CASSLMDRGSQPQHF.

As to this clone: This same CDR3 is encoded by further DNA sequences in the sample. The chain links TRBV3-1 (or the pseudogene TRBV3-2) to TRBJ1-5; possibly TRBD1 for D (5 bases). Germline CDR1 is LGHDT and CDR2 is YNNKEL (reference sequence). The V end lost 0 bases, the J end lost 4 bases, and 10 bases lay between the germline ends. The CDR3 loop spans 15 amino acids. Written as DNA, the CDR3 is TGTGCCAGCAGCCAAGATAGGGGAAGGAATCAGCCCCAGCATTTT. It is translated as CASSQDRGRNQPQHF.

This clone occurred once. The CDR3 reads CASSYSPLEADTQYF. Written as DNA, the CDR3 is TGTGCCAGCAGTTACTCCCCCTTAGAGGCAGATACGCAGTATTTT. This chain uses TRBV6-5 with TRBJ2-3; D is unclear. The CDR3 sequence is 15 residues long. Per the germline V gene, CDR1 is MNHEY and CDR2 is SVGAGI. Trimming left V 0 bases short and J 4 bases short, with 11 bases between.

The CDR3 region has the DNA TGTGCCAGCAGGTCTGCAGGGGTGGGCGAGCAGTTCTTC. Protein sequence: CASRSAGVGEQFF. The V and J genes are TRBV11-3 and TRBJ2-1; a weak D match, TRBD1 (6 bases). The V gene's germline CDR1 is SGHNT and CDR2 YENEEA. Trimming shortened V by 6 bases and J by 10 bases, and 16 bases separated the two germline ends. The CDR3 spans 13 residues.

CDR3 amino acids: CASSYNRDRNSPLHF. The DNA of the CDR3 is TGTGCCAGCAGTTACAATAGGGACAGAAATTCACCCCTCCACTTT. The chain couples TRBV6-5 to TRBJ1-6; 7 bases align to TRBD1. The germline V gene has CDR1 MNHEY and CDR2 SVGAGI. Losses at the gene ends were 2 bases for V and 7 bases for J; bases not matched to a gene: 5. CDR3 length: 15 residues.

The CDR3 DNA reads as TGTGCCAGCAGTTACGGGACACCCCGGGGCGGGGAGCTGTTTTTT. Its translation: CASSYGTPRGGELFF. The chain recombines TRBV6-5 with TRBJ2-2; D is possibly TRBD1 (6 bases). The CDR3 loop spans 15 amino acids. CDR1 is MNHEY and CDR2 is SVGAGI in the germline V gene. Trimming cost V 2 bases and J 7 bases, with 14 bases left between them.

J is TRBJ1-2 and V is TRBV2, with D unresolved. The V end lost 4 bases, the J end lost 0 bases, and 6 bases lay between the germline ends. CDR1 and CDR2 (germline): SNHLY, FYNNEI. This CDR3 is 13 amino acids long. The CDR3 DNA is TGTGCCAGCAGTGGGGCCCCTAACTATGGCTACACCTTC. It is translated as CASSGAPNYGYTF.

The chain recombines TRBV28 with TRBJ2-7, with 9 bases fitting TRBD2. The junction had 11 bases not matched to a gene; V was cut back by 6 bases and J by 2 bases. The germline gives CDR1 MDHEN, CDR2 SYDVKM. The CDR3 runs to 16 residues. CDR3 bases: TGTGCCAGCAGGACCCCCGGGACTAGCAAAACCTACGAGCAGTACTTC. Protein: CASRTPGTSKTYEQYF.

V gene TRBV5-1 combines with J gene TRBJ1-4; D unresolved. Looked up from germline, CDR1 is SGHRS and CDR2 is YFSETQ. V was pared by 0 bases and J by 3 bases, with 12 bases between. CDR3 length: 16 amino acids. CDR3 in DNA: TGCGCCAGCAGCTTGGCCAGCCGGGAGGCTAATGAAAAACTGTTTTTT. Protein sequence: CASSLASREANEKLFF.

The chain has TRBV29-1 and TRBJ2-3; tentative D call: TRBD2 (6 bases). Trimming removed 6 bases from V and 0 bases from J, with 13 bases in between. The germline V gene has CDR1 SQVTM and CDR2 ANQGSEA. The CDR3 has 14 residues. CDR3 in amino acids: CSVPRRGSTDTQYF. DNA of the CDR3: TGCAGCGTCCCTAGGCGGGGTAGCACAGATACGCAGTATTTT.

This sequence joins TRBV29-1 and TRBJ1-5; TRBD1 agrees at 11 bases. From germline, CDR1 is SQVTM and CDR2 ANQGSEA. Losses at the gene ends were 4 bases for V and 4 bases for J; bases not matched to a gene: 0. There are 13 residues in the CDR3. The CDR3 region is CSVGDRGNQPQHF. The CDR3 DNA reads TGCAGCGTTGGGGACAGGGGGAATCAGCCCCAGCATTTT.

The genes are TRBV15 and TRBJ1-5, with D possibly matching TRBD1 (6 bases). The CDR3 spans 14 residues. From germline, CDR1 is LNHNV and CDR2 YYDKDF (reference sequence). V gave up 5 bases and J gave up 3 bases, with 11 bases separating them. Here the CDR3 DNA reads TGTGCCACCAGCTTAGACAGGATCAATCAGCCCCAGCATTTT. Translation: CATSLDRINQPQHF.

The gene calls are TRBV7-4 and TRBJ2-7; D is unresolved. CDR1 SGHVT and CDR2 SQSDAQ come from the germline V gene. Trimming pared 5 bases from V and 0 bases from J, leaving 17 bases between. The CDR3 runs to 16 residues. The CDR3 loop is CASSHPSVLSSYEQYF. CDR3 nucleotide sequence: TGTGCCAGCAGCCACCCAAGCGTTCTCAGCTCCTACGAGCAGTACTTC.

The gene calls are TRBV5-6 and TRBJ2-2; D uncertain. V lost 1 base to trimming and J lost 7 bases, with 5 bases between them. Germline V gene data show CDR1 as SGHDT and CDR2 as YYEEEE. This CDR3 region has 12 residues. As DNA, the CDR3 is TGTGCCAGCAGCTTGACTGGCGGGGAGCTGTTTTTT. Its translation is CASSLTGGELFF.

The chain joins TRBV9 to TRBJ2-7, with D unresolved. Germline V gives CDR1 SGDLS, CDR2 YYNGEE. Trimming cost V 3 bases and J 7 bases, with 14 bases left between them. The CDR3 extends over 13 amino acids. The CDR3 nucleotides are TGTGCCAGCAGCGGGCGGTTCTTTGGGGAGCAGTACTTC. This encodes CASSGRFFGEQYF.

This sequence joins TRBV7-3 and TRBJ2-7, with D maybe TRBD1 (6 bases). Germline lookup yields CDR1 SGHTA and CDR2 FQGTGA. This CDR3 is 13 amino acids long. Deletions cut 5 bases from V and 7 bases from J, with 15 bases between. The DNA of the CDR3 is TGTGCCAGCAGCGCGGACGGTGGGACAGAGCAGTACTTC. Its protein product is CASSADGGTEQYF.

The V call is TRBV7-8, the J call TRBJ1-4; possible D gene TRBD1, 6 bases. This CDR3 has 16 residues. CDR1 SGHVS and CDR2 FQNEAQ come from the germline V gene. With 1 base removed from V and 6 bases from J, the gap between germline ends came to 15 bases. CDR3 in amino acids: CASSLVFTGRDEKLFF. The CDR3 DNA follows: TGTGCCAGCAGCTTAGTGTTCACAGGGCGTGATGAAAAACTGTTTTTT.